A selection of T cell receptor beta chains follows, all from one sample in a study of T cell repertoires in cytomegalovirus infection. The antigens for these receptors are not known. MiXCR, run by TCRdb on the reads, gives a single entry per CDR3 protein. The sample has 250,000 to 300,000 distinct CDR3 sequences, under 25% seen once. This sample comprised cultured PBMCs, obtained from culture after CMV antigen stimulation. These receptors came from a human donor in good health (CMV status not recorded). Some clones in this sample may be carry-over from other donors' samples. Both conserved end residues are part of each CDR3. D genes are given only for firm matches. Clone size is not always given. Where it is, it says once, few, many or a class for expanded clones.

>NA|few|TRBJ2-3|TRBV11-2
TGTGCCAGCAGCCTCTGGGGCGGAGATACGCAGTATTTT
CASSLWGGDTQYF
>NA|NA|TRBJ2-3|TRBV6-2/TRBV6-3
TGTGCCAGCAGGTTACTACCGGGTGGACCTCCCCGGGATACGCAGTACTTT
CASRLLPGGPPRDTQYF
>NA|NA|TRBJ2-3|TRBV19
TGTGCCAGTTCCCCGGGGCCGAGGGCGCAGTATTTT
CASSPGPRAQYF
>NA|NA|TRBJ1-5|TRBV27
TGTGCCAGCAGTTTATGGGGCGAGGGGGAGGCATCCGGGCCCCAGCATTTT
CASSLWGEGEASGPQHF
>TRBD2|NA|TRBJ2-3|TRBV7-9
TGTGCCAGCAGCTTTCTTCCTAGCGGGATCACAGATACGCAGTATTTT
CASSFLPSGITDTQYF
>TRBD1|NA|TRBJ2-7|TRBV6-2/TRBV6-3
TGTGCCAGTACAGGGGCACCCCTCTCCTACGAGCAGTACTTC
CASTGAPLSYEQYF
>TRBD2|many|TRBJ2-7|TRBV7-9
TGTGCCAGCAGCCCCCGTGGCGGACTAGTTTTGATCGAGCAGTACTTC
CASSPRGGLVLIEQYF
>TRBD2|NA|TRBJ2-3|TRBV24-1
TGTGCCACCAGTGATCTGGCGGGAGGGCCGGTAGATACGCAGTATTTT
CATSDLAGGPVDTQYF
>NA|many|TRBJ2-7|TRBV7-2
TGTGCCAGCAGCCAATTTTACGAGCAGTACTTC
CASSQFYEQYF
>NA|NA|TRBJ2-1|TRBV11-2
TGTGCCAGCAGCCCGACCCCTAGCAATGAGCAGTTCTTC
CASSPTPSNEQFF
>NA|few|TRBJ1-2|TRBV7-2
TGTGCCAGCAGCCTTAGTAGGGACAACTATGGCTACACCTTC
CASSLSRDNYGYTF
>TRBD2|NA|TRBJ2-7|TRBV6-6
TGTGCCAGCGGTCGTCGGGGGCTAGCGGGAGTCTACGAGCAGTACTTC
CASGRRGLAGVYEQYF
>NA|NA|TRBJ1-2|TRBV4-3
TGCGCCAGCAGCCAATTGGGCCAGGGACGCGACTACACCTTC
CASSQLGQGRDYTF
>TRBD1|NA|TRBJ2-5|TRBV27
TGTGCCAGCATTGGCCTCCGAGACAGGGTTAGGGGAGAGACCCAGTACTTC
CASIGLRDRVRGETQYF